This is a list of T cell receptor beta chains from one sample in a study of blood T cells in healthy people across ages. One entry per CDR3 protein, called by TCRdb with MiXCR from the 5' RACE reads. This table has about 1.7 million distinct CDR3 sequences, under 30% appearing once. Sequences were obtained from blood. Receptor source: a woman in her thirties in good health. CDR3s include the opening cysteine and the closing phenylalanine or tryptophan.

j_gene: TRBJ2-7; v_gene: TRBV6-2/TRBV6-3; CDR3aa: CASSYDFVYEQYF
j_gene: TRBJ1-4; v_gene: TRBV6-5; CDR3aa: CASSQGDTNEKLFF
j_gene: TRBJ2-7; v_gene: TRBV5-1; CDR3aa: CASSLAGVGYNEQYF
j_gene: TRBJ2-3; v_gene: TRBV12-5; CDR3aa: CASGLVTSGTDTQYF
j_gene: TRBJ2-1; v_gene: TRBV7-9; CDR3aa: CASSLVPGEDEQFF
j_gene: TRBJ2-1; v_gene: TRBV7-8; CDR3aa: CASTTVQGKNEQFF
j_gene: TRBJ2-7; v_gene: TRBV6-2/TRBV6-3; CDR3aa: CASSYQGNNEQYF
j_gene: TRBJ1-2; v_gene: TRBV6-6; CDR3aa: CASSYSEGANYGYTF
j_gene: TRBJ2-1; v_gene: TRBV5-1; CDR3aa: CASSLDGHEQFF
j_gene: TRBJ2-6; v_gene: TRBV2; CDR3aa: CASLIGYSGANVLTF
j_gene: TRBJ2-1; v_gene: TRBV4-3; CDR3aa: CASSKTSAGPSYNEQFF
j_gene: TRBJ2-5; v_gene: TRBV5-1; CDR3aa: CASSSGQETQYF
j_gene: TRBJ2-2; v_gene: TRBV6-5; CDR3aa: CASSYSDSRNTGELFF
j_gene: TRBJ2-1; v_gene: TRBV2; CDR3aa: CASSEVGSGRYNEQFF
j_gene: TRBJ1-2; v_gene: TRBV5-1; CDR3aa: CASSLEDRANYGYTF
j_gene: TRBJ2-1; v_gene: TRBV4-3; CDR3aa: CASSQESLAGVDEQFF
j_gene: TRBJ2-1; v_gene: TRBV20-1; CDR3aa: CSARDLAGGTPHEQFF
j_gene: TRBJ1-2; v_gene: TRBV6-2/TRBV6-3; CDR3aa: CASRRSHREDGYTF
j_gene: TRBJ1-5; v_gene: TRBV28; CDR3aa: CASSPRRVAQPQHF
j_gene: TRBJ2-7; v_gene: TRBV2; CDR3aa: CASMRSGSSFHEQYF
j_gene: TRBJ2-6; v_gene: TRBV2; CDR3aa: CASRLRQGPSGANVLTF
j_gene: TRBJ2-3; v_gene: TRBV9; CDR3aa: CASSVEGGSDTQYF
j_gene: TRBJ1-1; v_gene: TRBV11-2; CDR3aa: CASTPRGLNLGSTEAFF
j_gene: TRBJ2-5; v_gene: TRBV20-1; CDR3aa: CSAGTSGPAQYF
j_gene: TRBJ2-3; v_gene: TRBV21-1; CDR3aa: CASSKRGGPGETQYF
j_gene: TRBJ1-1; v_gene: TRBV3-1; CDR3aa: CASSQLRDTEAFF
j_gene: TRBJ2-1; v_gene: TRBV29-1; CDR3aa: CSVGSSVNEQFF
j_gene: TRBJ2-3; v_gene: TRBV12-3/TRBV12-4; CDR3aa: CASSLESRIPDTQYF
j_gene: TRBJ1-6; v_gene: TRBV7-9; CDR3aa: CASRRTGGDSPLHF
j_gene: TRBJ2-1; v_gene: TRBV18; CDR3aa: CTSSPAANEQFF
j_gene: TRBJ1-1; v_gene: TRBV20-1; CDR3aa: CSAPTDLEAFF
j_gene: TRBJ1-1; v_gene: TRBV7-2; CDR3aa: CASSLKGRARNTEAFF
j_gene: TRBJ2-7; v_gene: TRBV3-1; CDR3aa: CASSNPVSGYEQYF
j_gene: TRBJ1-3; v_gene: TRBV6-6; CDR3aa: CASSYSEAGNTIYF
j_gene: TRBJ1-6; v_gene: TRBV7-9; CDR3aa: CVSSLFGQTNSPLHF
j_gene: TRBJ2-5; v_gene: TRBV5-1; CDR3aa: CASSLSTGGAGETQYF
j_gene: TRBJ2-7; v_gene: TRBV7-6; CDR3aa: CASSLGMGATYEQYF
j_gene: TRBJ1-5; v_gene: TRBV6-5; CDR3aa: CASSRGGNSNQPQHF
j_gene: TRBJ2-5; v_gene: TRBV5-1; CDR3aa: CASSLVDSETQYF
j_gene: TRBJ2-7; v_gene: TRBV12-3/TRBV12-4; CDR3aa: CASSPGHRFEQYF
j_gene: TRBJ2-7; v_gene: TRBV7-2; CDR3aa: CASSTQVYEQYF
j_gene: TRBJ1-1; v_gene: TRBV27; CDR3aa: CASSPITGTANTEAFF
j_gene: TRBJ2-2; v_gene: TRBV24-1; CDR3aa: CATSEAGTGTGELFF
j_gene: TRBJ2-5; v_gene: TRBV5-6; CDR3aa: CASSPGFSYVQYF
j_gene: TRBJ2-5; v_gene: TRBV9; CDR3aa: CASSVGGAGTGAETQYF
j_gene: TRBJ2-7; v_gene: TRBV5-1; CDR3aa: CASSLEGTGVTYEQYF
j_gene: TRBJ2-3; v_gene: TRBV7-9; CDR3aa: CASRAGPGADTQYF
j_gene: TRBJ1-1; v_gene: TRBV5-4; CDR3aa: CASSSVGGKDEAFF
j_gene: TRBJ2-7; v_gene: TRBV10-2; CDR3aa: CATTDTLSSYEQYF